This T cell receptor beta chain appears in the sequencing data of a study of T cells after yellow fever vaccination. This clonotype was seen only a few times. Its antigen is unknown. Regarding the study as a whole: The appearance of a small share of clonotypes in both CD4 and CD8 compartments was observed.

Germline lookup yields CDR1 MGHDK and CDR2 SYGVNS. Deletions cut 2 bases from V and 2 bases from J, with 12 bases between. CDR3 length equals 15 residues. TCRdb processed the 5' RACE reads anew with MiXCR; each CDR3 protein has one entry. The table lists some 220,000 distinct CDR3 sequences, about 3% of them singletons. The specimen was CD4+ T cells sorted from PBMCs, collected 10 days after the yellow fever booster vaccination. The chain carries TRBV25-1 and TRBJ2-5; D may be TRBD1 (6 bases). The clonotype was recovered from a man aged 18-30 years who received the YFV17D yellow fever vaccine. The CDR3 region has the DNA TGTGCCAGCAGTGAAAGGAGGACAGAACAAGAGACCCAGTACTTC. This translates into CASSERRTEQETQYF.